Presented here are 23 T cell receptor beta chains from one specimen sequenced in a study of cytomegalovirus exposure and HLA in healthy donors. The primer mix had 60 Vbeta and 13 Jbeta primers. Clones were read by immunoSEQ multiplex PCR, and TCRdb kept only the in-frame ones, dropping some. The sample records roughly 30,000 clones, about 86% being singletons. The material sequenced was PBMCs. All receptors come from a boy aged 5 to 17 in good health and CMV-seronegative.

The chain uses TRBV4-1 and TRBJ1-2, with D possibly matching TRBD1 (6 bases). In germline, CDR1 is MGHRA, CDR2 YSYEKL. V lost 3 bases to trimming and J lost 4 bases, with 15 bases between them. This CDR3 is built from 15 residues. This CDR3 reads CASSHGTRGGYGYTF. The DNA of the CDR3 is TGCGCCAGCAGCCATGGGACCCGAGGGGGCTATGGCTACACCTTC.

The rearrangement links TRBV5-1 to TRBJ1-2, with 7 bases lining up with TRBD1. Germline CDR1 is SGHRS and CDR2 is YFSETQ. The CDR3 runs 18 residues. V lost 4 bases and J lost 0; bases outside the gene matches: 15. Written as DNA, the CDR3 is TGCGCCAGCAGCGGAAAAAGGACCGGGACAGAAGCTAACTATGGCTACACCTTC. Translation: CASSGKRTGTEANYGYTF.

The table lists this clone with a few counts. The J gene is TRBJ2-7, the V gene TRBV25-1; TRBD1 is a possible D gene (6 bases). CDR3 length: 16 residues. In germline, CDR1 is MGHDK, CDR2 SYGVNS. With 3 bases removed from V and 1 base from J, the gap between germline ends came to 16 bases. CDR3 coding DNA: TGTGCCAGCAGTGATAATACAGGGACGATATCCTACGAGCAGTACTTC. Its translation: CASSDNTGTISYEQYF.

This chain connects TRBV25-1 to TRBJ1-4; TRBD1 matches at 11 bases. Germline CDR1 is MGHDK and CDR2 is SYGVNS. The CDR3 extends over 14 amino acids. The junction had 3 bases not matched to a gene; V was cut back by 4 bases and J by 8 bases. The chain's CDR3 is CASSGTGGMEKLFF. The CDR3 coding sequence is TGTGCCAGCAGTGGGACAGGGGGCATGGAAAAACTGTTTTTT.

This clone was counted only a few times. V and J are TRBV5-4 and TRBJ1-1; no reliable D call. Germline-derived CDR1 and CDR2 are SGHNT and YYREEE (reference sequence). This CDR3 has 14 amino acids. V lost 4 bases to trimming and J lost 1 base, with 11 bases between them. The chain's CDR3 is CASSLYSANTEAFF. The CDR3 DNA is TGTGCCAGCAGCCTCTATTCCGCGAACACTGAAGCTTTCTTT.

The chain uses TRBV21-1 and TRBJ2-7; the tabulated D call, TRBD2, remains unverified against the DNA. TRBV21-1 is recorded as a pseudogene. This CDR3 has 15 amino acids. CDR3 residues: CAILNSGGDSYEQYF. Here the CDR3 DNA reads TGTGCCATCCTGAATTCGGGGGGGGATTCCTACGAGCAGTACTTC.

The sample holds one count of this clone. The chain links TRBV19 to TRBJ1-5; possibly TRBD1 for D (5 bases). Germline CDR1 is LNHDA and CDR2 is SQIVND (reference sequence). V was trimmed by 5 bases and J by 2 bases, leaving 10 bases between them. CDR3 length: 14 residues. This CDR3 reads CASSAKTGNQPQHF. The CDR3 bases are TGTGCCAGTAGTGCCAAGACAGGCAATCAGCCCCAGCATTTT.

The chain employs TRBV7-9 and TRBJ1-1, with D perhaps matching TRBD1 (6 bases). Germline CDR1 reads SEHNR; CDR2 reads FQNEAQ (reference sequence). V lost 5 bases and J 1 base, leaving 14 bases between the germline ends. The CDR3 is 15 amino acids. The CDR3 reads CASSAGTGRNTEAFF. The CDR3 DNA reads TGTGCCAGCAGCGCCGGAACAGGGAGGAACACTGAAGCTTTCTTT.

This clone was recorded once. Germline and junction disagree at one end, which may indicate a read error. V usage is TRBV4-2 and J usage is TRBJ2-5; 13 bases match TRBD2. The CDR3 consists of 16 residues. Germline V gene sequence: CDR1 LGHNA, CDR2 YNFKEQ. The DNA for the CDR3 is TGTGCCAGCAGCTCTCGGACTAGCGGGGGACAAGGGACCCAGTACTTC. Translating it yields CASSSRTSGGQGTQYF.

The genes are TRBV5-5 and TRBJ2-1, with a possible D match to TRBD1 (6 bases). CDR1 and CDR2 from the germline V gene are SGHKS and YYEKEE (reference sequence). This CDR3 comprises 16 residues. V gave up 2 bases and J gave up 3 bases, with 15 bases separating them. CDR3 DNA sequence: TGTGCCAGCAGCTTACTCCTACAGGGAATCTACAATGAGCAGTTCTTC. It specifies CASSLLLQGIYNEQFF. Full variable domain (missing parts from reference TRBV5-5 and TRBJ2-1): DAGVTQSPTHLIKTRGQQVTLRCSPISGHKSVSWYQQVLGQGPQFIFQYYEKEERGRGNFPDRFSARQFPNYSSELNVNALLLGDSALYLCASSLLLQGIYNEQFFGPGTRLTVL.

V and J are TRBV4-2 and TRBJ2-1, with D possibly being TRBD2 (5 bases). V was pared by 1 base and J by 6 bases, with 7 bases between. In germline, CDR1 is LGHNA, CDR2 YNFKEQ. The CDR3 covers 13 residues. CDR3 loop: CASSQVSGNEQFF. CDR3 DNA: TGTGCCAGCAGCCAAGTAAGCGGCAATGAGCAGTTCTTC.

V gene TRBV7-3 combines with J gene TRBJ2-5; 11 bases are a match to TRBD2. The last part of the DNA fits TRBJ2-7 better; the J call may be wrong. Germline V gene sequence: CDR1 SGHTA, CDR2 FQGTGA. The CDR3 has 15 residues. The CDR3 is CASSLGTSGPYEQYF. DNA for the CDR3: TGTGCCAGCAGCTTAGGGACTAGCGGCCCCTACGAGCAGTACTTC.

J is TRBJ2-2 and V is TRBV10-3, with 14 bases identical to TRBD2. Trimming cost V 6 bases and J 1 base; bases outside gene matches: 1. Per germline, CDR1 ENHRY and CDR2 SYGVKD. CDR3 size: 16 residues. CDR3 loop: CAIRTSGGVNTGELFF. DNA for the CDR3: TGTGCCATCAGGACTAGCGGGGGGGTGAACACCGGGGAGCTGTTTTTT.

The CDR3 coding sequence is TGTGCCAGCAGTTACTCCTGGGAGGGGGATACTGAAGCTTTCTTT. Residues: CASSYSWEGDTEAFF. The chain is built from TRBV6-5 and TRBJ1-1; maybe TRBD1 (6 bases). The CDR3 loop spans 15 amino acids. The V end lost 0 bases, the J end lost 5 bases, and 13 bases lay between the germline ends. From germline, CDR1 is MNHEY and CDR2 SVGAGI.

V and J are TRBV5-6 and TRBJ1-4; TRBD1 agrees at 7 bases. The CDR3 has 18 residues. Per the germline V gene, CDR1 is SGHDT and CDR2 is YYEEEE. The ends lost 4 bases at V and 5 bases at J; junction bases unmatched: 17. The chain's CDR3 is CASSRLGYRDSLNEKLFF. CDR3 DNA sequence: TGTGCCAGCAGCCGCTTAGGCTATCGGGACAGTTTAAATGAAAAACTGTTTTTT.

This clone is medium-sized by share. The chain is built from TRBV2 and TRBJ2-1, with 8 bases that match TRBD1. This CDR3 is built from 18 residues. The germline CDR1 and CDR2 sequences are SNHLY and FYNNEI. Trimming took 4 bases from V and 0 from J; bases not matched to a gene: 11. CDR3 in amino acids: CASSVARGQPDSYNEQFF. In DNA, the CDR3 is TGTGCCAGCAGTGTGGCCAGGGGGCAACCCGACTCCTACAATGAGCAGTTCTTC.

The gene calls are TRBV6-1 and TRBJ2-5; D not resolved. This CDR3 has 12 residues. The germline V gene has CDR1 MNHNS and CDR2 SASEGT. The V end lost 2 bases, the J end lost 5 bases, and 6 bases lay between the germline ends. CDR3 sequence reads: CASSELLETQYF. CDR3 DNA sequence: TGTGCCAGCAGTGAATTATTGGAGACCCAGTACTTC.

The chain carries TRBV6-6 and TRBJ2-7, with 8 bases identical to TRBD1. Germline loops: CDR1 MNHNY, CDR2 SVGAGI (reference sequence). V was pared by 6 bases and J by 2 bases, with 6 bases of the junction left unmatched. This CDR3 comprises 14 residues. This CDR3 reads CASSPRGPTYEQYF. In nucleotides, the CDR3 is TGTGCCAGCAGCCCCAGGGGGCCTACCTACGAGCAGTACTTC.

The chain has TRBV4-1 and TRBJ2-5; unclear D gene. The J call may be in error: the DNA end matches TRBJ2-7 better. Germline loops: CDR1 MGHRA, CDR2 YSYEKL. The CDR3 has 17 residues. CDR3: CASSQGSFEVNRGEQYF. CDR3 coding DNA: TGCGCCAGCAGCCAAGGGTCGTTCGAAGTTAATCGAGGCGAGCAGTACTTC.

V usage is TRBV9 and J usage is TRBJ2-6; 7 nucleotides match TRBD2. The CDR3 contains 17 residues. V shed 1 base and J 0 bases; nucleotides not matched to a gene: 4. Per germline, CDR1 SGDLS and CDR2 YYNGEE. The DNA for the CDR3 is TGTGCCAGCAGCGTACGGGACTATAGCTCTGGGGCCAACGTCCTGACTTTC. Translating gives CASSVRDYSSGANVLTF.

The genes are TRBV6-1 and TRBJ1-1; D ambiguous. The CDR3 length is 13 residues. V was trimmed by 3 bases and J by 1 base, leaving 6 bases between them. The germline V gene encodes CDR1 MNHNS and CDR2 SASEGT. The CDR3 spells CASSDQENTEAFF. In DNA form, the CDR3 reads TGTGCCAGCAGTGATCAGGAGAACACTGAAGCTTTCTTT.

The chain employs TRBV2 and TRBJ2-3; TRBD1 matches 7 bases. The CDR3 loop spans 14 amino acids. CDR1 and CDR2 from the germline V gene are SNHLY and FYNNEI. V shed 9 bases, J shed 0 bases, and the junction held 6 bases outside the gene matches. The CDR3, as DNA: TGTGCCAGTCTCACAGGGGCCAGCACAGATACGCAGTATTTT. Its translation: CASLTGASTDTQYF.

CDR3 nucleotide sequence: TGTGCCTGGAGTGTGGTGGGAGCCGAGCAGTACTTC. Its translation: CAWSVVGAEQYF. The chain joins TRBV30 to TRBJ2-7; D might be TRBD2 (5 bases). Germline V gene lookup returns CDR1 GTSNPN and CDR2 SVGIG (reference sequence). V lost 0 bases and J lost 6, with 9 bases in between. This CDR3 is 12 amino acids long. Based on the CDR3 plus reference TRBV30 and TRBJ2-7, the full variable domain is SQTIHQWPATLVQPVGSPLSLECTVEGTSNPNLYWYRQAAGRGLQLLFYSVGIGQISSEVPQNLSASRPQDRQFILSSKKLLLSDSGFYLCAWSVVGAEQYFGPGTRLTVT.